This TCR beta chain came from a study of early T cells in non-severe SARS-CoV-2 infection. Looking at the study overall: The authors sequenced bulk RNA from unsorted whole blood, leaving chains unpaired.

Trimming shortened V by 0 bases and J by 6 bases, and 6 bases separated the two germline ends. The CDR3 has 13 residues. From germline, CDR1 is MNHEY and CDR2 SVGAGI. TCRdb called the 5' RACE reads again in MiXCR, with one record for every CDR3 protein. The sample holds more than 55,000 distinct CDR3 sequences, around 6.5% seen once. This clonotype was recorded a few times. The chain employs TRBV6-5 and TRBJ1-3; D unresolved. Sequenced material: whole blood, taken at baseline. The source of this sequence is an adult who was a healthcare worker with PCR-confirmed SARS-CoV-2 infection or an uninfected control (not recorded which). DNA for the CDR3: TGTGCCAGCAGTTACTCTGCGGAAAACACCATATATTTT. Translation gives CASSYSAENTIYF.